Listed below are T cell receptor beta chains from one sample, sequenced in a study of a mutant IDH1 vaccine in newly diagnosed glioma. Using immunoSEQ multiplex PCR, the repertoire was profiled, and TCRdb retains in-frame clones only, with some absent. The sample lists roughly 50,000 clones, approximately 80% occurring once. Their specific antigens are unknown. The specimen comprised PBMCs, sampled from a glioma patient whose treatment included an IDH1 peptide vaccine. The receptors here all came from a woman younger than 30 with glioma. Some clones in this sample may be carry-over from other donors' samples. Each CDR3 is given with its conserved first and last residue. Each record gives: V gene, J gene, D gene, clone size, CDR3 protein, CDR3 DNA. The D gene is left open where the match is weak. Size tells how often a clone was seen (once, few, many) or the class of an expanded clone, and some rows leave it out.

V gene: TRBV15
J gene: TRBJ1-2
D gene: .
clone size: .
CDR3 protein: CATSVGARGYTF
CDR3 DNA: TGTGCCACCAGCGTTGGGGCGCGAGGCTACACCTTC

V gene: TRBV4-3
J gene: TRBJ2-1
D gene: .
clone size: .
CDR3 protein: CASSPGLINEQFF
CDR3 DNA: TGCGCCAGCAGCCCGGGACTGATCAATGAGCAGTTCTTC

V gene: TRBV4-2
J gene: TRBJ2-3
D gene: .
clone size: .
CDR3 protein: CASTQQGPPDTQYF
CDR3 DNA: TGTGCCAGCACCCAGCAGGGGCCTCCAGATACGCAGTATTTT

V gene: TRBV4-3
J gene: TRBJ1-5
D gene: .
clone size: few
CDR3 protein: CASSQDVNQPQHF
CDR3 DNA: TGCGCCAGCAGCCAAGACGTCAATCAGCCCCAGCATTTT

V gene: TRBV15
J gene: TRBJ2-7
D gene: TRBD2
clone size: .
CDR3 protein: CATSRVERGSYEQYF
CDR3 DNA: TGTGCCACCAGCAGAGTGGAGCGGGGGTCCTACGAGCAGTACTTC

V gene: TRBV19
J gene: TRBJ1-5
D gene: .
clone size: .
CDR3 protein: CASSPGEIYQPQHF
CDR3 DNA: TGTGCCAGTAGCCCAGGAGAAATCTATCAGCCCCAGCATTTT

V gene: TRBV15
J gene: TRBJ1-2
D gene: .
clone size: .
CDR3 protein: CATSSPTRYTF
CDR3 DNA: TGTGCCACCAGCTCCCCGACCCGCTACACCTTC

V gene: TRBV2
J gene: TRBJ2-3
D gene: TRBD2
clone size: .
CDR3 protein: CASISGGKDTQYF
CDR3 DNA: TGTGCCAGCATTAGCGGGGGGAAAGATACGCAGTATTTT

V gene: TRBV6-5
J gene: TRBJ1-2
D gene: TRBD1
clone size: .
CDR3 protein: CASSYSRPRTGLGYTF
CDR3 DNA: TGTGCCAGCAGTTACTCGAGACCCCGGACAGGCTTGGGCTACACCTTC

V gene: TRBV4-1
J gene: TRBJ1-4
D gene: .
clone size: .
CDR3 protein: CASSDPTVSNEKLFF
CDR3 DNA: TGCGCCAGCAGCGACCCGACGGTTTCTAATGAAAAACTGTTTTTT

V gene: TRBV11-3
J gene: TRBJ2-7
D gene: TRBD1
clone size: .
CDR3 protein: CASCDRGSYEQYF
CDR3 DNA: TGTGCCAGCTGCGACAGGGGATCCTACGAGCAGTACTTC

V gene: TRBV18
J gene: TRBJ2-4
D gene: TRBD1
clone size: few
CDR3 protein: CASSPGTGVAKNIQYF
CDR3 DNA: TGTGCCAGCTCACCGGGGACAGGGGTAGCCAAAAACATTCAGTACTTC

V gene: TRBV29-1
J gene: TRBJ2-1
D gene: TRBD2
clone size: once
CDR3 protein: CSVDPKRSGSSIYYNEQFF
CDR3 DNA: TGCAGCGTTGACCCAAAACGGAGCGGGAGTAGTATTTACTACAATGAGCAGTTCTTC

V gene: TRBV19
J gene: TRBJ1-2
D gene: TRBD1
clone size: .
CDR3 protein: CASSPEGQGADYGYTF
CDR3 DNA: TGTGCCAGTAGTCCCGAGGGACAGGGGGCCGACTATGGCTACACCTTC

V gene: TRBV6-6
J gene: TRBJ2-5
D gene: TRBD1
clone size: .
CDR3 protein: CASRDRQETQYF
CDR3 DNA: TGTGCCAGCAGGGACAGGCAAGAGACCCAGTACTTC

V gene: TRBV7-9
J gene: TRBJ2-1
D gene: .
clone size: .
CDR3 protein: CASRTGLGEDNEQFF
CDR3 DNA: TGTGCCAGCAGGACCGGTTTAGGTGAAGACAATGAGCAGTTCTTC

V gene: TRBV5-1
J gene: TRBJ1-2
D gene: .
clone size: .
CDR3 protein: CASSLETTYGYTF
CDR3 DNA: TGCGCCAGCAGCTTGGAGACCACCTATGGCTACACCTTC

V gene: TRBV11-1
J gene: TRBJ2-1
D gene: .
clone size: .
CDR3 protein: CASRELVGGEEQFF
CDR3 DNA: TGTGCCAGCAGGGAACTAGTTGGGGGCGAAGAGCAGTTCTTC

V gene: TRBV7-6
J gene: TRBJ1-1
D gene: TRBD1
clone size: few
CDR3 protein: CASSLEEDRGEAFF
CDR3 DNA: TGTGCCAGCAGCTTAGAAGAGGACAGGGGTGAAGCTTTCTTT

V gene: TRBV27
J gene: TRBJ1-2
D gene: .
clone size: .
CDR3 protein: CASSPSIGGNYGYTF
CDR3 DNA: TGTGCCAGCAGCCCCAGTATAGGTGGGAACTATGGCTACACCTTC

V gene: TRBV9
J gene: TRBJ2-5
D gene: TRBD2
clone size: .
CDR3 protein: CASSVAGGEETQYF
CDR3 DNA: TGTGCCAGCAGCGTAGCGGGGGGAGAAGAGACCCAGTACTTC

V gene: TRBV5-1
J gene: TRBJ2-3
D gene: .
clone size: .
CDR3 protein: CASSKEDSSTDTQYF
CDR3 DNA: TGCGCCAGCAGCAAGGAGGACTCCAGCACAGATACGCAGTATTTT

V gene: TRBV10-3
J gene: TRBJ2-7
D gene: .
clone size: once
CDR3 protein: CAIRWDMFYEQYF
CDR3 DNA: TGTGCCATCAGGTGGGACATGTTCTACGAGCAGTACTTC

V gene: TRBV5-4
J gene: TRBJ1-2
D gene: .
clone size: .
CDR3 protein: CASSGGGRRGQPKGYGYTF
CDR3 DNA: TGTGCCAGCAGCGGAGGGGGTCGAAGGGGCCAACCCAAGGGCTATGGCTACACCTTC

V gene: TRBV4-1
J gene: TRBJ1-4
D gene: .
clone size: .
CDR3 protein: CASRPTLFASAENEKLFF
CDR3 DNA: TGCGCCAGCCGCCCCACCCTGTTCGCTAGTGCCGAGAATGAAAAACTGTTTTTT

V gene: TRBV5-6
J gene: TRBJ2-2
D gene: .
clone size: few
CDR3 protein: CASSWGGTGELFF
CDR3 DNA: TGTGCCAGCAGCTGGGGTGGGACCGGGGAGCTGTTTTTT

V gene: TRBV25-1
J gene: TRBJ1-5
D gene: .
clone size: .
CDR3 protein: CASSEDRSTTQHF
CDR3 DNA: TGTGCCAGCAGTGAAGACAGGTCTACGACCCAGCATTTT

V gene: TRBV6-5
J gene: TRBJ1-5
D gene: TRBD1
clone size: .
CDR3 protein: CASSRTGSNYQPQHF
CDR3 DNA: TGTGCCAGCAGTCGGACAGGGAGCAATTATCAGCCCCAGCATTTT

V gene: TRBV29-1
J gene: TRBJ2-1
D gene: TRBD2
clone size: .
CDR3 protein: CSSGRLPYNEQFF
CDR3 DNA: TGCAGTAGCGGGAGGCTCCCCTACAATGAGCAGTTCTTC

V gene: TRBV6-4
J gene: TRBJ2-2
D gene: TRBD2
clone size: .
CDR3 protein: CASSIAGGTGELFF
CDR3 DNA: TGTGCCAGCAGTATAGCGGGAGGCACCGGGGAGCTGTTTTTT

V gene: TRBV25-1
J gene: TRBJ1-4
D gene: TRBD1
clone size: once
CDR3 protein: CASSELRDSRRGEKLFF
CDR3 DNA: TGTGCCAGCAGTGAATTGAGGGACAGCCGGCGGGGAGAAAAACTGTTTTTT

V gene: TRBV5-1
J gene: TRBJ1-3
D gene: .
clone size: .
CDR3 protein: CASSLDSSGNTIYF
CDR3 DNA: TGCGCCAGCAGTTTGGACTCCTCTGGAAACACCATATATTTT

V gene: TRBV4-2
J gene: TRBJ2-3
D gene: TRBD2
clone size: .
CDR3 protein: CASSQDSLAGEADTQYF
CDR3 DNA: TGTGCCAGCAGCCAAGATTCCCTAGCGGGGGAGGCGGATACGCAGTATTTT

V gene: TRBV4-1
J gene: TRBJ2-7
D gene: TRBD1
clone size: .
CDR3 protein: CASSQDFNRGQAKSYEQYF
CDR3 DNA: TGCGCCAGCAGCCAAGATTTCAATAGAGGACAGGCAAAATCCTACGAGCAGTACTTC

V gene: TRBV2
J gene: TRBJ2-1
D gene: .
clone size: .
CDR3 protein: CASGQFTSYNEQFF
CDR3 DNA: TGTGCCAGCGGACAGTTTACCTCCTACAATGAGCAGTTCTTC

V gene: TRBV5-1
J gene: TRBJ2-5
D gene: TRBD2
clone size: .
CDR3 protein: CASSFSSGGADQETQYF
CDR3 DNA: TGCGCCAGCAGCTTCTCAAGCGGGGGCGCAGATCAAGAGACCCAGTACTTC

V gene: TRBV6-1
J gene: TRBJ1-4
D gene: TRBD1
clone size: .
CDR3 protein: CASRIGTGVEKLFF
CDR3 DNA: TGTGCCAGCCGCATCGGGACAGGGGTGGAAAAACTGTTTTTT

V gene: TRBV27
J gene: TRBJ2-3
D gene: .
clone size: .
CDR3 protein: CASSLSLFTDTQYF
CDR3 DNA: TGTGCCAGCAGTTTATCACTATTCACAGATACGCAGTATTTT

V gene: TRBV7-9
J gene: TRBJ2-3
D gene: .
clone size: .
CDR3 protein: CACWTERSADTQYF
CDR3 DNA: TGTGCCTGCTGGACAGAAAGGTCCGCAGATACGCAGTATTTT

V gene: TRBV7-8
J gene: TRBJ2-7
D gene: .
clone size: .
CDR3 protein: CASSPGIKYEQYF
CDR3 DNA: TGTGCCAGCAGCCCAGGGATTAAATACGAGCAGTACTTC

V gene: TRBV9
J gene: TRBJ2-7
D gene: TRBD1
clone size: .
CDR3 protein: CASSATGGLGYEQYF
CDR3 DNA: TGTGCCAGCAGCGCCACAGGGGGCCTTGGCTACGAGCAGTACTTC

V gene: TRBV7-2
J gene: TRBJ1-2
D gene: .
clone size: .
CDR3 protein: CASSPGDRVAYGYTF
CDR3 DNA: TGTGCCAGCAGCCCCGGGGACCGAGTAGCCTATGGCTACACCTTC

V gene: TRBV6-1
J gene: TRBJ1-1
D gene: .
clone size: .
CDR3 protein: CASSIGLQNTEAFF
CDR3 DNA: TGTGCCAGCAGTATAGGACTGCAGAACACTGAAGCTTTCTTT

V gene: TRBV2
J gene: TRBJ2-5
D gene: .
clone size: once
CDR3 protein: CASSETADKTQYF
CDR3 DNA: TGTGCCAGCAGTGAGACTGCCGACAAGACCCAGTACTTC

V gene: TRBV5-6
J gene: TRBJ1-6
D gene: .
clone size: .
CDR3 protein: CASTLGRKSPLHF
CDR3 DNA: TGTGCCAGCACCCTGGGGCGGAAATCACCCCTCCACTTT

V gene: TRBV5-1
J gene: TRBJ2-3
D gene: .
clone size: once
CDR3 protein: CASSLGPTDTQYF
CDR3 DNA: TGCGCCAGCAGCCTCGGCCCCACAGATACGCAGTATTTT

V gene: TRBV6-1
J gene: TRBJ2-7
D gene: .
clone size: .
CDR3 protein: CASSEAARTYEQYF
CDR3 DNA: TGTGCCAGCAGTGAAGCGGCGCGAACCTACGAGCAGTACTTC

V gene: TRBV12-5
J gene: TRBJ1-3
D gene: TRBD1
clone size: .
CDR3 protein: CASGVTGRGTGNTIYF
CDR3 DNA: TGTGCTAGTGGTGTGACAGGGAGGGGAACTGGAAACACCATATATTTT